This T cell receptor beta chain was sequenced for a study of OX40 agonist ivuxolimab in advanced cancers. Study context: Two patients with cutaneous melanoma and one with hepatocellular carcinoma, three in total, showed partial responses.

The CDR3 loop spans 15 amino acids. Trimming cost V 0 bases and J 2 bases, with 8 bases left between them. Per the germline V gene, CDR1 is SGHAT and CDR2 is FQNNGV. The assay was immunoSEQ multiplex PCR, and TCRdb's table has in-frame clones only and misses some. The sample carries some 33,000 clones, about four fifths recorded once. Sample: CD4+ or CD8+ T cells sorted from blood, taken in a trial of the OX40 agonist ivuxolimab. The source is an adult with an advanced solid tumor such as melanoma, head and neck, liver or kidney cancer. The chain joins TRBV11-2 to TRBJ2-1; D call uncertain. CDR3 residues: CASSLDRSAYNEQFF. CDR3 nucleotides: TGTGCCAGCAGCTTAGATCGGTCTGCCTACAATGAGCAGTTCTTC.